This paragraph covers one TCR beta chain sequence. The protocol was immunoSEQ multiplex PCR, while the TCRdb copy is restricted to in-frame clones and leaves out a portion. This table has some 150,000 clones, roughly 86% appearing once. The CDR3 has 12 residues. Looked up from germline, CDR1 is KGHSH and CDR2 is LQKENI. V was clipped by 3 bases and J by 4 bases, with 7 bases between them. The data derive from a study of blood T cell repertoires in COVID-19. Study details: The United States, Italy and Spain supplied acute and convalescent COVID-19 samples. Sample material is recorded as cDNA or gDNA derived from T cells, B-cell-depleted T cells, or PBMCs.

The receptor's source is an elderly woman in a cohort sampled during active or convalescent COVID-19. Sequencing input: peripheral blood. This chain uses TRBV18 with TRBJ2-7; D is uncertain. In nucleotides, the CDR3 is TGTGCCAGCTCACCGGGCAGATACGAGCAGTACTTC. Translating gives CASSPGRYEQYF.